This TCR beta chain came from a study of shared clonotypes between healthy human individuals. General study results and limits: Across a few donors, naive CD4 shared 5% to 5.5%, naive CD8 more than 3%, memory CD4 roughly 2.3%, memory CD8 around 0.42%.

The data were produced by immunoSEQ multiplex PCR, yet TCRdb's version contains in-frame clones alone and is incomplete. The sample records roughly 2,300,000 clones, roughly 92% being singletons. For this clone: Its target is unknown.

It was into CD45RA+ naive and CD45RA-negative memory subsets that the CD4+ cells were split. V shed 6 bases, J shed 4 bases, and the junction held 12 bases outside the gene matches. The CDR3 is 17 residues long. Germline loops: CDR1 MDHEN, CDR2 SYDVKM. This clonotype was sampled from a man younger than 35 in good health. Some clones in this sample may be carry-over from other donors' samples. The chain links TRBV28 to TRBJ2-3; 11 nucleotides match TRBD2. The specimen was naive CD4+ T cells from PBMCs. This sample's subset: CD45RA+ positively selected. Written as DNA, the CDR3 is TGTGCCAGCAGGCTAGCGGGAGGCAAGGGATTCTCAGATACGCAGTATTTT. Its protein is CASRLAGGKGFSDTQYF.